This is a list of T cell receptor beta chains from one sample in a study of blood T cell repertoires in COVID-19. Generated by immunoSEQ multiplex PCR, the TCRdb table keeps only in-frame clones and is missing some. The sample lists around 120,000 clones, 90% occurring once. Material for sequencing was peripheral blood. All receptors derive from a woman between 55 and 75 years old with COVID-19, enrolled during active disease. The CDR3 runs from the conserved cysteine through the conserved F or W. D genes are given only for firm matches. Only some rows state a clone size, as once, few, many or a class for expanded clones.

cdr3_aa | cdr3_nt | d_call | j_call | clone_size | v_call
CASSPEQGGGYTF | TGTGCCAGCAGCCCCGAACAGGGTGGGGGCTACACCTTC | - | TRBJ1-2 | few | TRBV21-1
CASSYSRGYGYTF | TGTGCCAGCAGTTACTCCAGGGGTTACGGCTACACCTTC | - | TRBJ1-2 | - | TRBV6-5
CASSGLAGGKETQYF | TGTGCCAGCAGCGGACTAGCGGGGGGAAAAGAGACCCAGTACTTC | TRBD2 | TRBJ2-5 | - | TRBV9
CASGDREGYEQYF | TGTGCCAGTGGGGACAGGGAGGGTTACGAGCAGTACTTC | TRBD1 | TRBJ2-7 | - | TRBV4-2
CAISETGDPSYGYTF | TGTGCCATCAGTGAGACAGGGGATCCCTCCTATGGCTACACCTTC | TRBD1 | TRBJ1-2 | once | TRBV10-3
CASSPGGRSEAFF | TGTGCCAGCAGCCCAGGGGGCCGGAGCGAAGCTTTCTTT | TRBD1 | TRBJ1-1 | - | TRBV4-2
CASSIGWGVYQPQHF | TGTGCCAGTAGTATCGGCTGGGGCGTCTACCAGCCCCAGCATTTT | - | TRBJ1-5 | - | TRBV19
CASSRALGSMETQYF | TGTGCCAGCAGCCGGGCGTTGGGGAGTATGGAGACCCAGTACTTC | - | TRBJ2-5 | - | TRBV3-1/TRBV3-2
CASSPTTITDTQYF | TGTGCCAGCAGCCCCACTACGATCACAGATACGCAGTATTTT | - | TRBJ2-3 | many | TRBV7-7
CASSETGHQPQHF | TGTGCCAGCAGTGAAACAGGGCATCAGCCCCAGCATTTT | - | TRBJ1-5 | - | TRBV25-1
CAWSVRRLAGTETQYF | TGTGCCTGGAGTGTACGGCGACTAGCGGGGACAGAGACCCAGTACTTC | TRBD2 | TRBJ2-5 | - | TRBV30
CASSPGQGVSYEQYF | TGTGCCAGCTCCCCGGGACAGGGGGTCTCCTACGAGCAGTACTTC | TRBD1 | TRBJ2-7 | - | TRBV18
CASSFELGQNEKLFF | TGTGCCAGCAGCTTTGAACTGGGGCAGAATGAAAAACTGTTTTTT | - | TRBJ1-4 | - | TRBV7-9
CATSGGFGAFF | TGTGCCACCTCGGGGGGTTTCGGCGCTTTCTTT | - | TRBJ1-1 | - | TRBV10-3
CASSLNSRGTGELFF | TGTGCCAGCAGCTTAAATTCGCGGGGCACCGGGGAGCTGTTTTTT | - | TRBJ2-2 | few | TRBV7-7
CASSLRAGGQYF | TGTGCCAGCAGTCTCCGGGCCGGAGGGCAGTATTTT | - | TRBJ2-3 | - | TRBV6-2/TRBV6-3
CASSPTGVLNTEAFF | TGTGCCAGCAGCCCTACAGGGGTCCTGAACACTGAAGCTTTCTTT | TRBD1 | TRBJ1-1 | - | TRBV7-3
CASSPPNRAYQETQYF | TGTGCCAGCTCACCCCCGAACAGGGCCTACCAAGAGACCCAGTACTTC | - | TRBJ2-5 | once | TRBV18
CASSGTGTLYGYTF | TGTGCCAGCAGTGGGACAGGGACCCTCTATGGCTACACCTTC | TRBD1 | TRBJ1-2 | once | TRBV2
CASRRTSGGDETQYF | TGCGCCAGCAGACGGACTAGCGGGGGAGACGAGACCCAGTACTTC | TRBD2 | TRBJ2-5 | - | TRBV5-1
CASSPWDRGAGTEAFF | TGTGCCAGCAGTCCTTGGGACAGGGGCGCGGGAACTGAAGCTTTCTTT | TRBD1 | TRBJ1-1 | - | TRBV27
CASSQLGPAGDEQFF | TGTGCCAGCAGCCAACTCGGGCCCGCAGGGGATGAGCAGTTCTTC | - | TRBJ2-1 | - | TRBV4-2
CASSSTGDYGYTF | TGTGCCAGCAGTTCGACAGGGGACTATGGCTACACCTTC | TRBD1 | TRBJ1-2 | - | TRBV12-3/TRBV12-4
CASSVGGTKNIQYF | TGTGCCAGCAGCGTCGGGGGAACCAAAAACATTCAGTACTTC | - | TRBJ2-4 | - | TRBV9
CASSLKGASTDTQYF | TGTGCCAGCAGTTTAAAGGGGGCCAGCACAGATACGCAGTATTTT | TRBD1 | TRBJ2-3 | - | TRBV27
CASSAPAAGELFF | TGTGCCAGCAGTGCCCCCGCAGCCGGGGAGCTGTTTTTT | - | TRBJ2-2 | once | TRBV25-1